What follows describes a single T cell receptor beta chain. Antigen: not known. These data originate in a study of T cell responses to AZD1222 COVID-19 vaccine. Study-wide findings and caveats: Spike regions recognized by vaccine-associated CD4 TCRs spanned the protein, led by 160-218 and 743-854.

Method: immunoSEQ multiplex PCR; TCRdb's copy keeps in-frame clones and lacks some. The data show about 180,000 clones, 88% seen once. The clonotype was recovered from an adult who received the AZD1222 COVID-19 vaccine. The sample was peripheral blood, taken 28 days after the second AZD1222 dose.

The CDR3 reads CASGIAGRRSYEQYF. CDR3 DNA sequence: TGTGCCAGCGGCATAGCGGGAAGGCGGTCCTACGAGCAGTACTTC. The J gene is TRBJ2-7, the V gene TRBV7-8, with 8 nucleotides matching TRBD2. This CDR3 has 15 residues. In germline, CDR1 is SGHVS, CDR2 FQNEAQ. The V and J ends lost 8 bases and 1 base, in that order; junction bases with no gene match: 10.